This T cell receptor (beta chain) was retrieved from a study of T-cell reconstitution after alpha-beta-depleted transplantation in children (dated by TCRdb to about 2016). Describing the broader study: The study quantitatively tracked T-cell immune reconstitution after TCRalphabeta/CD19-depleted allogeneic hematopoietic cell transplantation in children using TCR repertoire profiling.

The library was produced with PCR. These reads were obtained on an Illumina HiSeq 2500. TCR library preparation used molecular barcoding, with unique molecular identifiers applied to normalize quantification of the TCRbeta repertoire. TCRdb reprocessing: public reads trimmed at Q25 with fastp, clones called with MiXCR, in-frame beta chains kept. Identical CDR3 proteins give one entry, which carries the most common genes and DNA. In all, the sample holds about 610,000 distinct CDR3 sequences, and about 11% of those were seen once. The ten largest clones add up to less than 4.5% of the sample. Many counts were recorded for this clonotype. The clone's antigen remains unknown. No base-level quality is on record; no much larger clone is a single base apart. Reading the germline V gene (reference sequence) gives CDR1 LNHDA and CDR2 SQIVND. V is shortened by 2 bases, J by 11 bases, and the region joining them spans 13 bases. Spanning cysteine to phenylalanine, the CDR3 consists of 13 amino acids. The only DNA kept is the CDR3, 39 bases in frame from the first base.

The chain couples TRBV19 to TRBJ1-5; the D gene cannot be resolved reliably. The clonotype comes from a human donor who donated a stem cell graft to a child with acute myeloid leukemia. The starting material was PBMCs from the stem cell graft donor, obtained from the stem cell graft. The CDR3 region: CASSISPPSSQHF. The DNA sequence is given as TGTGCCAGTAGTATATCTCCCCCAAGCTCCCAGCATTTT.